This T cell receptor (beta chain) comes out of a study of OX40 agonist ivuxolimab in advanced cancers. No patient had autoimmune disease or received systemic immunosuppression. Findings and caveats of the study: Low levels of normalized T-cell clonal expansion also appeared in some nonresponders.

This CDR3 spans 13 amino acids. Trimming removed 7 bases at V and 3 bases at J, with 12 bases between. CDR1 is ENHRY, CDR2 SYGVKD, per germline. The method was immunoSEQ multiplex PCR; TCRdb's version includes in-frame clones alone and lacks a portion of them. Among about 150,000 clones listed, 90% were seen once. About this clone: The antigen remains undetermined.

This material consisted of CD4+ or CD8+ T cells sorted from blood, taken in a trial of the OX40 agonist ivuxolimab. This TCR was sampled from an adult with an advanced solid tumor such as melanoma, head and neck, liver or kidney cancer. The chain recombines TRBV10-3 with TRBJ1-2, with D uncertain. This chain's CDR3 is CAIKRSGDYGYTF. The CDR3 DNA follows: TGTGCCATCAAGCGTTCGGGCGACTATGGCTACACCTTC.